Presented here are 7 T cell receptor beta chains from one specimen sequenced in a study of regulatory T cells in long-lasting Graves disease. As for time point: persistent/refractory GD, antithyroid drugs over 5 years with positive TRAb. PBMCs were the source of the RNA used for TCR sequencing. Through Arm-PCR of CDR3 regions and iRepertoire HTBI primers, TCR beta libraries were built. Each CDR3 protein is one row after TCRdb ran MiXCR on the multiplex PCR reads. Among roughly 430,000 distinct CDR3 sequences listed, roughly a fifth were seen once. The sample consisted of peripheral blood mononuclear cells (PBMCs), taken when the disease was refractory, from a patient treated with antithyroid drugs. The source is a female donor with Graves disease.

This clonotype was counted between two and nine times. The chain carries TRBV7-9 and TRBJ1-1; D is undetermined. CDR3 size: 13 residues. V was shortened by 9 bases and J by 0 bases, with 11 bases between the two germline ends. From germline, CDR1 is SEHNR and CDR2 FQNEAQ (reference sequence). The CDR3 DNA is TGTGCCAGTGAGGATGGGATGAACACTGAAGCTTTCTTT. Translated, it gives CASEDGMNTEAFF.

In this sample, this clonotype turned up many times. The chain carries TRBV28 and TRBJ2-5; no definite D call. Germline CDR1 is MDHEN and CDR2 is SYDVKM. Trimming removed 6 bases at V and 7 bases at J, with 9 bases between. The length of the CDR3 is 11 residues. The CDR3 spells CASRARGTQYF. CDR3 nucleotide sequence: TGTGCCAGCAGGGCCCGAGGGACCCAGTACTTC.

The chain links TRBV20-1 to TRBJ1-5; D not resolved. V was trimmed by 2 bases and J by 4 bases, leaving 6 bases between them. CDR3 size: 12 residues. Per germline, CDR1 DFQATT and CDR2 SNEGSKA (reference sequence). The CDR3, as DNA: TGCAGTGCTAGACGGGAAAATCAGCCCCAGCATTTT. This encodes CSARRENQPQHF.

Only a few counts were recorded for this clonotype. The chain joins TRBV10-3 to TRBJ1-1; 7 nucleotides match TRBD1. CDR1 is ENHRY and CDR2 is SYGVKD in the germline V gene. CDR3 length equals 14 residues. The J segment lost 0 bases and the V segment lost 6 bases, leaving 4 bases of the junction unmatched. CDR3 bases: TGTGCCATCAGGCAGGGACAGTTGAACACTGAAGCTTTCTTT. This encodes CAIRQGQLNTEAFF.

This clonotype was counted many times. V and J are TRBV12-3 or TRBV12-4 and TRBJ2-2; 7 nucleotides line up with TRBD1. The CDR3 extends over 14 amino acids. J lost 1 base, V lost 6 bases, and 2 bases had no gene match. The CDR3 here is CASRDRENTGELFF. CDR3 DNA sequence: TGTGCCAGCAGAGACAGGGAGAACACCGGGGAGCTGTTTTTT.

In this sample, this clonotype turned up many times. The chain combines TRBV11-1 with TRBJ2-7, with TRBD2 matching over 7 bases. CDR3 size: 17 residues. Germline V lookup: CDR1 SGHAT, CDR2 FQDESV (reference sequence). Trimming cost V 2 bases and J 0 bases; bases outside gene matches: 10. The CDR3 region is CASSLYPGGGFSYEQYF. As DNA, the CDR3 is TGTGCCAGCAGCTTATACCCGGGCGGGGGATTCTCCTACGAGCAGTACTTC. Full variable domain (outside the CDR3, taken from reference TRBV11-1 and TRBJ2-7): EAEVAQSPRYKITEKSQAVAFWCDPISGHATLYWYRQILGQGPELLVQFQDESVVDDSQLPKDRFSAERLKGVDSTLKIQPAELGDSAMYLCASSLYPGGGFSYEQYFGPGTRLTVT.

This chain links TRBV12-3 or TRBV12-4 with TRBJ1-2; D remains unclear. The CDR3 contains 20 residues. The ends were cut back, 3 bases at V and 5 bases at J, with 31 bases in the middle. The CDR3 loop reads CASSFYLSDRRARFYYGYTF. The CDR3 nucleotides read TGTGCCAGCAGTTTTTACCTTAGCGACCGACGGGCTAGATTTTATTATGGCTACACCTTC.